A single sample is the source of the 22 T cell receptor beta chains below, sequenced in a study of human T cells and chemical hapten exposure. The time point: patch test 3, about 24 weeks after DPC sensitization. Treatment specified: therapeutic diphenylcyclopropenone sensitization with weekly scalp DPC. Each CDR3 protein is one row after TCRdb ran MiXCR on the RACE reads. Of 95,000 to 150,000 distinct CDR3 sequences in the sample, approximately 10% were seen once. The starting material was whole blood, obtained in connection with sensitization to the hapten diphenylcyclopropenone (DPC). The source is a woman aged 45-60 years with alopecia areata. Some clones in this sample may be carry-over from other donors' samples.

The table lists this clonotype with a few counts. The chain employs TRBV7-8 and TRBJ2-3, with 7 positions matching TRBD1. Germline V gene data show CDR1 as SGHVS and CDR2 as FQNEAQ. The CDR3 spans 16 residues. Germline trimming cut 6 bases from V and 1 base from J; bases unmatched to any gene: 10. CDR3 nucleotide sequence: TGTGCCAGCAGTACAGGGGCAGATCCCCGCACAGATACGCAGTATTTT. Translating gives CASSTGADPRTDTQYF.

Many counts were recorded for this clonotype. This chain joins TRBV28 and TRBJ2-5; 7 bases match TRBD1. This CDR3 spans 13 amino acids. Germline CDR1 reads MDHEN; CDR2 reads SYDVKM. With 7 bases clipped from V and 2 bases from J, the junction kept 4 bases outside the gene matches. CDR3 sequence reads: CASNLDRQETQYF. The CDR3 DNA is TGTGCCAGCAACCTGGACAGGCAAGAGACCCAGTACTTC. Filled out from reference TRBV28 and TRBJ2-5, the complete variable domain reads DVKVTQSSRYLVKRTGEKVFLECVQDMDHENMFWYRQDPGLGLRLIYFSYDVKMKEKGDIPEGYSVSREKKERFSLILESASTNQTSMYLCASNLDRQETQYFGPGTRLLVL.

This clonotype was counted only a few times. V usage is TRBV12-3 or TRBV12-4 and J usage is TRBJ2-5; D is perhaps TRBD1 (6 bases). This CDR3 region has 15 residues. V was pared by 4 bases and J by 1 base, with 13 bases between. CDR3 in DNA: TGTGCCAGCAGTTCCCTTGGGACACCCCAAGAGACCCAGTACTTC. It translates to CASSSLGTPQETQYF.

Concerning this clonotype: This could be a read error, since a much larger clone is one nucleotide away. This chain links TRBV29-1 with TRBJ2-2, with D perhaps matching TRBD1 (5 bases). CDR1 is SQVTM, CDR2 ANQGSEA, per germline. V lost 4 bases and J lost 0, with 9 bases in between. The CDR3 spans 14 residues. The CDR3: CSVGTGTNTGELFF. The DNA of the CDR3 is TGCAGCGTTGGTACAGGTACGAACACCGGGGAGCTGTTTTTT.

This clonotype came up a few times. The chain has TRBV20-1 and TRBJ2-5, with D hard to call. The V gene lost 3 bases and the J gene lost 1 base, with 9 bases spanning the gap. This CDR3 spans 13 amino acids. CDR1 DFQATT and CDR2 SNEGSKA come from the germline V gene (reference sequence). CDR3: CSASRPLQETQYF. The CDR3, as DNA: TGCAGTGCTAGCCGCCCGCTCCAAGAGACCCAGTACTTC.

The chain couples TRBV12-3 or TRBV12-4 to TRBJ1-1, with TRBD1 as a possible D gene (6 bases). Trimming removed 5 bases from V and 1 base from J, with 14 bases in between. The CDR3 runs 15 residues. In DNA, the CDR3 is TGTGCCAGCAGTGCTTACAGGGAAGGGAACACTGAAGCTTTCTTT. It is translated as CASSAYREGNTEAFF.

This clonotype was picked up many times. The chain employs TRBV29-1 and TRBJ2-5, with unresolved D. The CDR3 length is 15 residues. Germline CDR1 SQVTM, CDR2 ANQGSEA. V was clipped by 1 base and J by 2 bases, with 14 bases between them. The CDR3 sequence: CSVEGPAGVQETQYF. The CDR3 coding sequence is TGCAGCGTTGAAGGGCCGGCAGGTGTTCAAGAGACCCAGTACTTC.

This clonotype was observed at least ten times. This chain uses TRBV9 with TRBJ2-2; D may match TRBD1 or TRBD2 (6 bases each). The V gene lost 1 base and the J gene lost 7 bases, with 14 bases spanning the gap. This CDR3 has 15 amino acids. Germline V gene data show CDR1 as SGDLS and CDR2 as YYNGEE. CDR3 amino acids: CASSVYGGAGGELFF. In DNA, the CDR3 is TGTGCCAGCAGCGTATACGGGGGCGCGGGCGGGGAGCTGTTTTTT.

The sample holds a few counts of this clonotype. The V call is TRBV13, the J call TRBJ2-3; 7 bases line up with TRBD2. The CDR3 runs to 18 residues. Germline lookup yields CDR1 PRHDT and CDR2 FYEKMQ (reference sequence). The ends lost 0 bases at V and 2 bases at J; junction bases unmatched: 11. The CDR3 is CASSLGATETSLTDTQYF. In DNA, the CDR3 is TGTGCCAGCAGCTTAGGGGCTACCGAGACTAGCCTCACAGATACGCAGTATTTT.

In regard to this clonotype: Given a much more abundant clone one base away, this may be a read error. The genes are TRBV12-3 or TRBV12-4 and TRBJ2-7; no clear D. V dropped 4 bases and J dropped 6 bases, with 7 bases sitting between them. This CDR3 has 11 amino acids. CDR3 protein: CASSCGREQYF. In DNA form, the CDR3 reads TGTGCCAGCAGTTGTGGTCGCGAGCAGTACTTC.

This chain joins TRBV9 and TRBJ1-5; 7 positions match TRBD1. CDR1 SGDLS and CDR2 YYNGEE come from the germline V gene. Unmatched junction bases numbered 6, after V lost 0 bases and J lost 6 bases. CDR3 length equals 15 residues. CDR3 amino acids: CASSVDEGASQPQHF. The CDR3 bases are TGTGCCAGCAGCGTAGACGAGGGGGCGAGTCAGCCCCAGCATTTT.

In its sample, this clonotype was seen many times. The rearrangement links TRBV20-1 to TRBJ2-3, with TRBD2 matching 7 bases. Germline V gene data show CDR1 as DFQATT and CDR2 as SNEGSKA (reference sequence). The CDR3 contains 13 residues. With 5 bases clipped from V and 6 bases from J, the junction kept 8 bases outside the gene matches. CDR3 residues: CSARLTSMDTQYF. The DNA for the CDR3 is TGCAGTGCTCGACTGACTAGCATGGATACGCAGTATTTT.

At least ten counts were recorded for this clonotype. The rearrangement links TRBV28 to TRBJ2-3; 7 nucleotides line up with TRBD1. V lost 5 bases, J lost 1 base, and 6 bases stayed unmatched. This CDR3 has 15 residues. Germline lookup yields CDR1 MDHEN and CDR2 SYDVKM. The CDR3 coding sequence is TGTGCCAGCAGTCCAGGGGACAGCCGCACAGATACGCAGTATTTT. Residues: CASSPGDSRTDTQYF. Based on the CDR3 plus reference TRBV28 and TRBJ2-3, the full variable domain is DVKVTQSSRYLVKRTGEKVFLECVQDMDHENMFWYRQDPGLGLRLIYFSYDVKMKEKGDIPEGYSVSREKKERFSLILESASTNQTSMYLCASSPGDSRTDTQYFGPGTRLTVL.

This clonotype has only a few counts. J is TRBJ1-2 and V is TRBV11-2; the D gene is possibly TRBD1 (6 bases). Trimming shortened V by 0 bases and J by 6 bases, and 11 bases separated the two germline ends. The germline V gene has CDR1 SGHAT and CDR2 FQNNGV. The CDR3 totals 14 residues. CDR3 nucleotides: TGTGCCAGCAGCTTAGATGGGGGCCTCCATGGCTACACCTTC. Its translation is CASSLDGGLHGYTF.

This clonotype was found a few times. The chain combines TRBV12-3 or TRBV12-4 with TRBJ1-5; D gene uncertain. The CDR3 sequence is 14 residues long. V lost 3 bases and J 5 bases, leaving 11 bases between the germline ends. In DNA, the CDR3 is TGTGCCAGCAGTTTTACCACAGCACATCAGCCCCAGCATTTT. This codes for CASSFTTAHQPQHF.

This chain connects TRBV5-1 to TRBJ2-3, with 9 nucleotides matching TRBD2. Germline V gives CDR1 SGHRS, CDR2 YFSETQ. The CDR3 is made up of 15 amino acids. With V trimmed by 0 bases and J by 5 bases, 4 bases remained unmatched. The CDR3 loop reads CASSLEPSGKDTQYF. In nucleotides, the CDR3 is TGCGCCAGCAGCTTGGAGCCTAGCGGGAAAGATACGCAGTATTTT.

In this sample, this clonotype turned up a few times. V is TRBV21-1 and J is TRBJ1-1. TRBV21-1 is flagged as a pseudogene. The length of the CDR3 is 13 residues. The CDR3 nucleotides read TGTGCCAGCAGCAAAAGTTTGTTAAGTGAAGCTTTCTTT. It codes for CASSKSLLSEAFF.

This clonotype has only a few counts. This chain joins TRBV6-6 and TRBJ1-4; TRBD1 agrees at 7 bases. The CDR3 totals 16 residues. V gave up 2 bases and J gave up 8 bases; unmatched junction bases: 11. Germline CDR1 MNHNY, CDR2 SVGAGI (reference sequence). CDR3 sequence (DNA): TGTGCCAGCAGTTACGCCCGCAGGGGGGAGCGGGAAAAACTGTTTTTT. This gives the protein CASSYARRGEREKLFF.

This clonotype was observed a handful of times. The V call is TRBV3-1, the J call TRBJ1-2; D unresolved. This CDR3 comprises 15 residues. V was clipped by 4 bases and J by 9 bases, with 21 bases between them. Germline-derived CDR1 and CDR2 are LGHDT and YNNKEL (reference sequence). CDR3 protein: CASSPPLGSSRSYTF. Here the CDR3 DNA reads TGTGCCAGCAGCCCTCCCTTGGGATCCTCGCGTAGCTACACCTTC.

V and J are TRBV12-3 or TRBV12-4 and TRBJ2-1, with 8 bases fitting TRBD2. Losses at the gene ends were 6 bases for V and 6 bases for J; bases not matched to a gene: 7. The CDR3 has 14 residues. The CDR3 nucleotides read TGTGCCAGCAGGTCGGGACTAGTCTTCAATGAGCAGTTCTTC. Translated, it gives CASRSGLVFNEQFF.

The chain joins TRBV5-1 to TRBJ1-1; D is perhaps TRBD1 (5 bases). The CDR3 runs 15 residues. CDR1 is SGHRS, CDR2 YFSETQ, per germline. The V end was cut by 5 bases, the J end by 6 bases, with 20 bases between. For the CDR3, the DNA is TGCGCCAGCAGGCCGGCAGGGACGGAGAGGGCTGAAGCTTTCTTT. Amino acids: CASRPAGTERAEAFF.

This chain connects TRBV5-1 to TRBJ2-4; a weak D match, TRBD1 (6 bases). Germline lookup yields CDR1 SGHRS and CDR2 YFSETQ. Trimming removed 2 bases at V and 3 bases at J, with 15 bases between. CDR3 length equals 16 residues. In nucleotides, the CDR3 is TGCGCCAGCAGCTTAGAAGGGGGAATGGTCAAAAACATTCAGTACTTC. It specifies CASSLEGGMVKNIQYF.